The present T cell receptor beta chain was sequenced within a study of neurological immune-mediated disorders. Between the trimmed V and J ends, which lost 5 bases and 10 bases, there was a span of 15 bases. The CDR3 consists of 13 residues. Germline loops: CDR1 MNHEY, CDR2 SMNVEV (reference sequence). This clonotype came up a few times. TCRdb re-analysed the 5' RACE reads in MiXCR, keeping a single row per CDR3 protein. This repertoire shows more than 45,000 distinct CDR3 sequences, roughly 11% found once; its top ten account for roughly 1.9%. This receptor was identified in a man in his 60s in good health. This chain links TRBV27 with TRBJ1-5; tentative D call: TRBD1 (5 bases). Material for sequencing was PBMCs. CDR3 nucleotide sequence: TGTGCCAGCAGTAGCGGGGGTCTCGGTCCCCAGCATTTT. As protein: CASSSGGLGPQHF.